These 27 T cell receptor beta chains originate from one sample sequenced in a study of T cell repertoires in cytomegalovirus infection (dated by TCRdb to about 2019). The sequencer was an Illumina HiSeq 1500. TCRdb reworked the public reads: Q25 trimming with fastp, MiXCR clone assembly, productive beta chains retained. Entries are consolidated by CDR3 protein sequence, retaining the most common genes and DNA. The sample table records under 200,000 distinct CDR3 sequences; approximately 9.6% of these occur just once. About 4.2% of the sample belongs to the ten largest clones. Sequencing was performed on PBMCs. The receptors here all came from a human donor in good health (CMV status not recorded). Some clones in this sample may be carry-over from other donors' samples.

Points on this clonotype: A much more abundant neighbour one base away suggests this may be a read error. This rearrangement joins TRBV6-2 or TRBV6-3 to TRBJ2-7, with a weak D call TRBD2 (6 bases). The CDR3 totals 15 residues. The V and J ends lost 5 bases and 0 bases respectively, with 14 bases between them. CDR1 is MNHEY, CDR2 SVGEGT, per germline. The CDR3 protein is CASSLRLGLSYEQYF. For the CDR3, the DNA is TGTGCCAGCAGTCTCAGACTAGGCCTCTCCTACGAGCAGTACTTC.

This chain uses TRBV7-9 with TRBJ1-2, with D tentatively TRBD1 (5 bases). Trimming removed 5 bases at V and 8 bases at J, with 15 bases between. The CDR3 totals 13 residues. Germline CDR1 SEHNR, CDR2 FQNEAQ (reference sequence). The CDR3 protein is CASSRTTGEGYTF. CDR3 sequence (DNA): TGTGCCAGCAGCCGGACCACAGGCGAGGGCTACACCTTC.

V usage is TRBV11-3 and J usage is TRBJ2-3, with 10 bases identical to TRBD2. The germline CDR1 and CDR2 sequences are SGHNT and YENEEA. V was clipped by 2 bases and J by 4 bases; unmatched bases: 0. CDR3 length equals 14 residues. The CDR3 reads CASSLSGRADTQYF. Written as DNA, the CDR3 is TGTGCCAGCAGCTTAAGCGGGAGGGCAGATACGCAGTATTTT.

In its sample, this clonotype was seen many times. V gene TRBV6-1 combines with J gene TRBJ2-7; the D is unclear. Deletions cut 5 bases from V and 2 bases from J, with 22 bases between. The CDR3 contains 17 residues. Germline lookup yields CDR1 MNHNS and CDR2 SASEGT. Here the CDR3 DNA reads TGTGCCAGCAGTCGAGAACTGGGCGGCCTCTCCCCCTACGAGCAGTACTTC. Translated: CASSRELGGLSPYEQYF.

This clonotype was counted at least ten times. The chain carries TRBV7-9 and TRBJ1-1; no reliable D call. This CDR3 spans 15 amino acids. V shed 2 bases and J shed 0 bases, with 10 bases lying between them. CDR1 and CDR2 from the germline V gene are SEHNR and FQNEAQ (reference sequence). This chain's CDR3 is CASSLLSPMNTEAFF. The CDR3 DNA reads TGTGCCAGCAGCTTACTATCCCCCATGAACACTGAAGCTTTCTTT. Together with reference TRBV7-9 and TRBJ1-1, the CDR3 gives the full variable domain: DTGVSQNPRHKITKRGQNVTFRCDPISEHNRLYWYRQTLGQGPEFLTYFQNEAQLEKSRLLSDRFSAERPKGSFSTLEIQRTEQGDSAMYLCASSLLSPMNTEAFFGQGTRLTVV.

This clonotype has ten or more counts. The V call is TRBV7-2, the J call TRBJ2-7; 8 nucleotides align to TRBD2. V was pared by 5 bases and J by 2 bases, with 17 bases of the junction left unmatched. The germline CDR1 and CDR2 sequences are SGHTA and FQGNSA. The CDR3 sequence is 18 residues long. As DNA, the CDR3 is TGTGCCAGCAGCCCCCGTGGAGCGGGAGCTCAGGGGACCTACGAGCAGTACTTC. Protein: CASSPRGAGAQGTYEQYF.

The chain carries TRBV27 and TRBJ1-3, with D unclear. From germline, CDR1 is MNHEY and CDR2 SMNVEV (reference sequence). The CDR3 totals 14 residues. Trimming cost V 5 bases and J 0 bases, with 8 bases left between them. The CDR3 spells CASSVTHSGNTIYF. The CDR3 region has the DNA TGTGCCAGCAGTGTCACCCACTCTGGAAACACCATATATTTT.

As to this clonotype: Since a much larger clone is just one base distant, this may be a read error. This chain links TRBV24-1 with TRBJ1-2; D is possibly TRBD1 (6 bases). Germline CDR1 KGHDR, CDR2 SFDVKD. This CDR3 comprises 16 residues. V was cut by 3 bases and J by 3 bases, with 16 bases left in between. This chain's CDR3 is CATSDAVGGRYYGYTF. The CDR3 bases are TGTGCCACCAGTGATGCGGTCGGGGGCCGCTACTATGGCTACACCTTC.

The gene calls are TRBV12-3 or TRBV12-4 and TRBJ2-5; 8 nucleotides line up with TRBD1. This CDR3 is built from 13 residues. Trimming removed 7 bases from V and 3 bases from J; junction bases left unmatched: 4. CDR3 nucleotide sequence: TGTGCCAGCACCGGGACAGGAAAAGAGACCCAGTACTTC. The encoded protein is CASTGTGKETQYF.

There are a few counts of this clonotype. The DNA of the CDR3 is TGTGCCAGCGGATCTCTATCGGGTAGCACAGATACGCAGTATTTT. This encodes CASGSLSGSTDTQYF. The rearrangement links TRBV12-3 or TRBV12-4 to TRBJ2-3; D unresolved. The CDR3 runs to 15 residues. Between the trimmed V and J ends, which lost 8 bases and 0 bases, there was a span of 15 bases.

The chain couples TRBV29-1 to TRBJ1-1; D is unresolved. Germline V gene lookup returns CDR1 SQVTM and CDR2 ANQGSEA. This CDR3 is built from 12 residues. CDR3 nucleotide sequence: TGCAGTTGGACGAAGCCGGGAACTGAAGCTTTCTTT. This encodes CSWTKPGTEAFF.

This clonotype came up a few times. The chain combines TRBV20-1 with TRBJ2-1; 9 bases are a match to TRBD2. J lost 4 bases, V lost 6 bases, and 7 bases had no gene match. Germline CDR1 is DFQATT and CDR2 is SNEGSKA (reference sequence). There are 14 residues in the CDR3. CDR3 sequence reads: CSASLAGIYNEQFF. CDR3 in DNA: TGCAGTGCCAGTCTAGCGGGGATATACAATGAGCAGTTCTTC.

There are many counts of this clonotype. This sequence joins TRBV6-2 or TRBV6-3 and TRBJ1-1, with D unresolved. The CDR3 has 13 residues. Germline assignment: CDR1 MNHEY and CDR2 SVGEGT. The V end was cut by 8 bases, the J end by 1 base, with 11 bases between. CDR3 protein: CASERKGNTEAFF. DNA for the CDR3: TGTGCCAGCGAACGGAAGGGGAACACTGAAGCTTTCTTT.

The CDR3 spells CASRGLADRSYNEQFF. The CDR3 DNA reads as TGTGCCAGCAGGGGACTAGCGGATCGCTCCTACAATGAGCAGTTCTTC. V is TRBV2 and J is TRBJ2-1; 11 bases map to TRBD2. The germline CDR1 and CDR2 sequences are SNHLY and FYNNEI. The CDR3 has 16 amino acids. Trimming took 6 bases from V and 0 from J; bases not matched to a gene: 4.

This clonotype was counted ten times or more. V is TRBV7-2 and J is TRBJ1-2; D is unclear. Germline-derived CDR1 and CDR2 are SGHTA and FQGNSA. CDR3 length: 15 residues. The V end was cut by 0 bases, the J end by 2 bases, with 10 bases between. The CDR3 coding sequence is TGTGCCAGCAGCTTAGCGAGTGACCAAAACTATGGCTACACCTTC. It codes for CASSLASDQNYGYTF.

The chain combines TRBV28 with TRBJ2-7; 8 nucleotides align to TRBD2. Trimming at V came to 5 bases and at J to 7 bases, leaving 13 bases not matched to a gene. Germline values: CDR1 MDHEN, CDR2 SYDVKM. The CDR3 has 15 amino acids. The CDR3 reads CASSSGGGPTKEQYF. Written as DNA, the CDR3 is TGTGCCAGCAGTAGTGGCGGGGGGCCTACTAAAGAGCAGTACTTC.

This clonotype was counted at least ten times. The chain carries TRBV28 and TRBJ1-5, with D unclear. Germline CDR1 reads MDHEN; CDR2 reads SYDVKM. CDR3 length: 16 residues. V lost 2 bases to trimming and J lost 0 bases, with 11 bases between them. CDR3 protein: CASSLRPNLSNQPQHF. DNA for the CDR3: TGTGCCAGCAGTTTAAGACCGAACCTTAGCAATCAGCCCCAGCATTTT.

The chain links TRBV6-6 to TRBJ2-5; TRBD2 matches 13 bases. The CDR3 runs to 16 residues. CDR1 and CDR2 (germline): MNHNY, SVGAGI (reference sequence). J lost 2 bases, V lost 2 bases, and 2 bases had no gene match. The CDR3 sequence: CASSYGLAGDQETQYF. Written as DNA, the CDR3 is TGTGCCAGCAGTTACGGACTAGCGGGGGATCAAGAGACCCAGTACTTC.

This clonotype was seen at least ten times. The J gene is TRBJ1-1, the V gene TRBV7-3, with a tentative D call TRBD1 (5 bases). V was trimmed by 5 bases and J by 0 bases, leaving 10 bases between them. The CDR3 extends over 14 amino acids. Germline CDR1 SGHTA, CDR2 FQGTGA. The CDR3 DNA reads TGTGCCAGCAGCCGCCAGGGAATGAACACTGAAGCTTTCTTT. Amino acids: CASSRQGMNTEAFF.

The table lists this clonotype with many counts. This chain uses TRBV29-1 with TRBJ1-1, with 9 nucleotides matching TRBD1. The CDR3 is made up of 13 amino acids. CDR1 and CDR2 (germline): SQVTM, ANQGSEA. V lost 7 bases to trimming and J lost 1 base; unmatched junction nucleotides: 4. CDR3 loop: CSAADRGNTEAFF. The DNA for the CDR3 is TGCAGCGCTGCGGACAGGGGGAACACTGAAGCTTTCTTT.

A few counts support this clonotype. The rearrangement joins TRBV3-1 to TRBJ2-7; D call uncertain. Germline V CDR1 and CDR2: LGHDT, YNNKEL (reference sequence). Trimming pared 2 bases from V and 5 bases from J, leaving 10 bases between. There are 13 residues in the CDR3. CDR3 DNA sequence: TGTGCCAGCAGCCAACGATTAAGGAACGAGCAGTACTTC. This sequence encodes CASSQRLRNEQYF.

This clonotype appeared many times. The DNA for the CDR3 is TGTGCCAGCAGTTACTCGATTGGGCTATTAAATCTGTATGAGCAGTTCTTC. Amino acids: CASSYSIGLLNLYEQFF. This chain links TRBV6-2 or TRBV6-3 with TRBJ2-1; no clear D gene. Germline V lookup: CDR1 MNHEY, CDR2 SVGEGT. The CDR3 totals 17 residues. The V end lost 0 bases, the J end lost 8 bases, and 20 bases lay between the germline ends.

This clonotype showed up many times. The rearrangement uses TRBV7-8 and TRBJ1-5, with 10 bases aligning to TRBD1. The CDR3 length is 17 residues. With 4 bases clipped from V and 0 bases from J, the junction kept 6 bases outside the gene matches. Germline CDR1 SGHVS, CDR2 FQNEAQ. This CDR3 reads CASSYIGQGVSNQPQHF. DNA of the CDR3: TGTGCCAGCAGCTATATCGGACAGGGGGTTAGCAATCAGCCCCAGCATTTT.

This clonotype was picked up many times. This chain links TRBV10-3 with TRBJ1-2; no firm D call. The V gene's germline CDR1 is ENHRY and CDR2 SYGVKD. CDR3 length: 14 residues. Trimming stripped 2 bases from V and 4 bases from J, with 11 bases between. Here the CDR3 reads CAISEGKVRYGYTF. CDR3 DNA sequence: TGTGCCATCAGTGAGGGGAAGGTTCGCTATGGCTACACCTTC.

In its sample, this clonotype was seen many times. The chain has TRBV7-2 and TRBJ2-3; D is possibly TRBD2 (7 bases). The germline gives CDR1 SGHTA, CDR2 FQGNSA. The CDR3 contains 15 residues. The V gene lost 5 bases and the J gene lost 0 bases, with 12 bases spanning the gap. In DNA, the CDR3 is TGTGCCAGCAGCCCGGGGGGACACAGCACAGATACGCAGTATTTT. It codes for CASSPGGHSTDTQYF.

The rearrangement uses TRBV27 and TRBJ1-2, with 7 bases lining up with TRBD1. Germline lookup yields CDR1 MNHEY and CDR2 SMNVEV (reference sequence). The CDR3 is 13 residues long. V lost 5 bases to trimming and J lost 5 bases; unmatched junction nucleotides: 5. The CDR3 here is CASSDRAGYGYTF. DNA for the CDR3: TGTGCCAGCAGTGACAGGGCGGGGTATGGCTACACCTTC.

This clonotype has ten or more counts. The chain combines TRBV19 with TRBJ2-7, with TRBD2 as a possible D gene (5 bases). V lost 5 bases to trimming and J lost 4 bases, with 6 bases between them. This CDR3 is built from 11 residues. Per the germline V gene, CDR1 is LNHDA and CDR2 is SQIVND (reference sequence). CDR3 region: CASSEGYEQYF. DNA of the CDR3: TGTGCCAGTAGTGAGGGATACGAGCAGTACTTC.